This passage covers 3 T cell receptor beta chains from one sample sequenced in a study of blood T cell repertoires in COVID-19. Produced via immunoSEQ multiplex PCR; TCRdb's table is partial and in-frame only. The data show 250,000 or so clones, 88% seen once. Specimen: PBMCs or T cells enriched from blood (not recorded which). These receptors all come from a young woman who had been exposed to COVID-19.

This rearrangement joins TRBV30 to TRBJ2-7; tentatively, D is TRBD1 (6 bases). This CDR3 region has 16 residues. In germline, CDR1 is GTSNPN, CDR2 SVGIG (reference sequence). Trimming took off 3 bases at V and 3 bases at J, with 21 bases between the two ends. CDR3 loop: CAWSAKLTGADYEQYF. As DNA, the CDR3 is TGTGCCTGGAGCGCCAAATTGACAGGAGCCGACTACGAGCAGTACTTC.

This chain connects TRBV28 to TRBJ1-4, with 10 bases matching TRBD1. V lost 8 bases and J lost 8; bases outside the gene matches: 11. This CDR3 spans 15 amino acids. Per germline, CDR1 MDHEN and CDR2 SYDVKM. CDR3 coding DNA: TGTGCCAGCTCCTTCGGGACAGGGGCGGGGGAAAAACTGTTTTTT. Its translation is CASSFGTGAGEKLFF.

This clone came up a few times. This rearrangement joins TRBV5-1 to TRBJ2-7; D is unresolved. Germline lookup yields CDR1 SGHRS and CDR2 YFSETQ. This CDR3 has 12 residues. Trimming took 4 bases from V and 4 from J, leaving 9 bases between them. CDR3 region: CASSPGVYEQYF. The CDR3 nucleotides read TGCGCCAGCAGCCCCGGTGTATACGAGCAGTACTTC. The whole variable domain, remainder taken from reference TRBV5-1 and TRBJ2-7, is KAGVTQTPRYLIKTRGQQVTLSCSPISGHRSVSWYQQTPGQGLQFLFEYFSETQRNKGNFPGRFSGRQFSNSRSEMNVSTLELGDSALYLCASSPGVYEQYFGPGTRLTVT.